These 26 T cell receptor beta chains were all obtained from the same sample, sequenced in a study of regulatory T cells in long-lasting Graves disease. Building the TCR beta libraries relied on iRepertoire HTBI primers, and CDR3 regions underwent Arm-PCR. TCRdb independently ran MiXCR on the multiplex PCR reads; one entry per CDR3 protein. The table includes 400,000 to 600,000 distinct CDR3 sequences, about 22% detected once. Noted time point: persistent/refractory GD, antithyroid drugs over 5 years with positive TRAb. Construction of the TCR library relied on RNA isolated from PBMCs. The sequencing here drew on peripheral blood mononuclear cells (PBMCs), taken when the disease was refractory, from a patient treated with antithyroid drugs. The receptors come from a female donor with Graves disease.

This clonotype was observed at least ten times. The chain employs TRBV7-2 and TRBJ2-5; D may be TRBD2 (6 bases). The germline V gene encodes CDR1 SGHTA and CDR2 FQGNSA. The CDR3 is 14 residues long. V shed 6 bases and J shed 1 base, with 12 bases lying between them. The CDR3 sequence is CASRKGGIQETQYF. DNA for the CDR3: TGTGCCAGCAGAAAGGGCGGGATCCAAGAGACCCAGTACTTC.

There are many counts of this clonotype. The rearrangement uses TRBV20-1 and TRBJ1-6; D not certain. Germline V gene data show CDR1 as DFQATT and CDR2 as SNEGSKA (reference sequence). CDR3 length equals 12 residues. Trimming took off 2 bases at V and 8 bases at J, with 7 bases between the two ends. The CDR3 nucleotides read TGCAGTGCTAGAATCGTAGATTCACCCCTCCACTTT. Translation: CSARIVDSPLHF.

A few counts support this clonotype. The rearrangement links TRBV19 to TRBJ1-4, with a tentative D call TRBD1 (5 bases). The CDR3 length is 15 residues. Germline CDR1 LNHDA, CDR2 SQIVND (reference sequence). The ends were cut back, 6 bases at V and 5 bases at J, with 16 bases in the middle. The CDR3 sequence is CASSSAGGPNEKLFF. As DNA, the CDR3 is TGTGCCAGTAGCTCCGCGGGGGGACCGAATGAAAAACTGTTTTTT.

This clonotype has a single count. The genes are TRBV15 and TRBJ1-5; D may be TRBD1 (6 bases). The CDR3 has 14 residues. With 6 bases removed from V and 3 bases from J, the gap between germline ends came to 12 bases. CDR1 is LNHNV and CDR2 is YYDKDF in the germline V gene (reference sequence). The CDR3, as DNA: TGTGCCACCAGACTGACAGGCGTCAATCAGCCCCAGCATTTT. Translation gives CATRLTGVNQPQHF. Looking up the rest from reference TRBV15 and TRBJ1-5 gives the full variable domain: DAMVIQNPRYQVTQFGKPVTLSCSQTLNHNVMYWYQQKSSQAPKLLFHYYDKDFNNEADTPDNFQSRRPNTSFCFLDIRSPGLGDTAMYLCATRLTGVNQPQHFGDGTRLSIL.

The rearrangement links TRBV10-2 to TRBJ1-2; 7 bases map to TRBD1. The CDR3 is 13 amino acids. V shed 7 bases and J 7 bases; nucleotides not matched to a gene: 9. Germline V lookup: CDR1 WSHSY, CDR2 SAAADI. The CDR3 sequence is CASNIQGEVGYTF. The DNA for the CDR3 is TGCGCCAGCAACATCCAGGGGGAAGTTGGCTACACCTTC.

This clonotype was detected many times. V gene TRBV27 combines with J gene TRBJ2-7, with a possible D match to TRBD2 (5 bases). Germline V gene data show CDR1 as MNHEY and CDR2 as SMNVEV (reference sequence). The CDR3 is 13 residues long. V was shortened by 5 bases and J by 3 bases, with 11 bases between the two germline ends. Here the CDR3 reads CASSLRGDYEQYF. The CDR3 DNA sequence: TGTGCCAGCAGTCTCCGGGGAGACTACGAGCAGTACTTC.

The gene calls are TRBV19 and TRBJ2-7; no firm D call. Trimming stripped 5 bases from V and 1 base from J, with 15 bases between. Germline-derived CDR1 and CDR2 are LNHDA and SQIVND (reference sequence). The CDR3 is 15 amino acids. Here the CDR3 reads CASSSTEFMSYEQYF. In DNA, the CDR3 is TGTGCCAGTAGTTCGACTGAATTCATGTCCTACGAGCAGTACTTC. Full variable domain (rest looked up from reference TRBV19 and TRBJ2-7): DGGITQSPKYLFRKEGQNVTLSCEQNLNHDAMYWYRQDPGQGLRLIYYSQIVNDFQKGDIAEGYSVSREKKESFPLTVTSAQKNPTAFYLCASSSTEFMSYEQYFGPGTRLTVT.

The table lists this clonotype with many counts. The V and J genes are TRBV7-8 and TRBJ1-5, with TRBD1 as a possible D gene (6 bases). Per the germline V gene, CDR1 is SGHVS and CDR2 is FQNEAQ. CDR3 length: 18 residues. V was shortened by 5 bases and J by 0 bases, with 20 bases between the two germline ends. Written as DNA, the CDR3 is TGTGCCAGCAGCCCTCGACAGGTTCTCTTCTATAGCAATCAGCCCCAGCATTTT. It yields the protein CASSPRQVLFYSNQPQHF. Full variable domain (rest looked up from reference TRBV7-8 and TRBJ1-5): GAGVSQSPRYKVAKRGQDVALRCDPISGHVSLFWYQQALGQGPEFLTYFQNEAQLDKSGLPSDRFFAERPEGSVSTLKIQRTQQEDSAVYLCASSPRQVLFYSNQPQHFGDGTRLSIL.

In its sample, this clonotype was seen many times. The chain joins TRBV28 to TRBJ1-3; 9 bases fit TRBD1. V dropped 6 bases and J dropped 0; count of bases not matched to a gene: 3. The CDR3 is 15 residues long. Germline loops: CDR1 MDHEN, CDR2 SYDVKM. The CDR3 loop is CASSPTGGSGNTIYF. CDR3 in DNA: TGTGCCAGCAGCCCGACAGGGGGCTCTGGAAACACCATATATTTT.

This clonotype was counted at least ten times. The J gene is TRBJ1-5, the V gene TRBV27; the D is unclear. Trimming took off 3 bases at V and 2 bases at J, with 11 bases between the two ends. The CDR3 has 15 amino acids. Germline CDR1 is MNHEY and CDR2 is SMNVEV (reference sequence). CDR3 amino acids: CASSFDGDGNQPQHF. CDR3 nucleotides: TGTGCCAGCAGTTTTGACGGTGATGGCAATCAGCCCCAGCATTTT.

This clonotype was detected ten times or more. The chain carries TRBV6-5 and TRBJ2-7; 8 positions agree with TRBD2. Germline V gene lookup returns CDR1 MNHEY and CDR2 SVGAGI. This CDR3 has 16 amino acids. Germline trimming cut 0 bases from V and 3 bases from J; bases unmatched to any gene: 7. CDR3 coding DNA: TGTGCCAGCAGTTACTCGGGCCGGGCGGGGGGCTACGAGCAGTACTTC. Translating it yields CASSYSGRAGGYEQYF.

On this clonotype itself: A much larger clone sits a single nucleotide away, making a read error possible. J is TRBJ2-2 and V is TRBV6-1; D not certain. CDR1 is MNHNS and CDR2 is SASEGT in the germline V gene. This CDR3 has 12 residues. V gave up 11 bases and J gave up 5 bases, with 12 bases separating them. In nucleotides, the CDR3 is TGTGCCCCTCAACCTTCAACCGGGGAGCTGTTTTTT. Encoded protein: CAPQPSTGELFF.

A note on this clonotype: A much larger clone differs by one base, so this may be a read error. This rearrangement joins TRBV12-3 or TRBV12-4 to TRBJ2-4; TRBD2 matches at 7 bases. This CDR3 is 16 amino acids long. The CDR3 DNA follows: TGTGCCGGCAGCCTAGAGTTACTAGCGAGAGAAAACATTCAGTACTTC. Its translation: CAGSLELLARENIQYF.

This clonotype was observed at least ten times. The chain carries TRBV2 and TRBJ2-7; the D is unclear. Germline-derived CDR1 and CDR2 are SNHLY and FYNNEI. V was pared by 2 bases and J by 3 bases, with 8 bases between. The CDR3 covers 13 residues. CDR3 nucleotides: TGTGCCAGCAGTGAATACTTGGGCTACGAGCAGTACTTC. Translation: CASSEYLGYEQYF.

This clonotype has ten or more counts. V usage is TRBV7-2 and J usage is TRBJ1-5; D uncertain. Germline CDR1 SGHTA, CDR2 FQGNSA. CDR3 length equals 15 residues. Deletions cut 5 bases from V and 6 bases from J, with 17 bases between. DNA of the CDR3: TGTGCCAGCAGCATTCTACACGAGACTGTTCAGCCCCAGCATTTT. This encodes CASSILHETVQPQHF.

This clonotype was detected many times. This chain joins TRBV27 and TRBJ1-2; D remains ambiguous. The CDR3 length is 15 residues. The germline V and J ends were trimmed by 3 bases and 8 bases, with 19 bases remaining between them. Germline V lookup: CDR1 MNHEY, CDR2 SMNVEV (reference sequence). The CDR3, as DNA: TGTGCCAGCAGTTTTTCGTCGGGGTACTTGGAGGGCTACACCTTC. Encoded protein: CASSFSSGYLEGYTF.

The chain combines TRBV24-1 with TRBJ2-1; TRBD2 agrees at 16 bases. CDR1 KGHDR and CDR2 SFDVKD come from the germline V gene. After removal of 10 bases from V and 6 bases from J, the junction contained 8 bases not matched to a gene. CDR3 size: 16 residues. CDR3 sequence: CATAGTSGRGANEQFF. Written as DNA, the CDR3 is TGTGCCACGGCCGGGACTAGCGGGAGGGGCGCCAATGAGCAGTTCTTC.

This clonotype turned up a few times. V gene TRBV3-1 combines with J gene TRBJ2-2, with 10 bases lining up with TRBD1. The CDR3 consists of 16 residues. J was trimmed by 3 bases and V by 7 bases; bases with no gene match: 8. Per germline, CDR1 LGHDT and CDR2 YNNKEL (reference sequence). The CDR3 loop is CASMGQGIRDTGELFF. CDR3 in DNA: TGTGCCAGCATGGGACAGGGGATAAGAGACACCGGGGAGCTGTTTTTT.

CDR3 residues: CASSVGLWEAGNTIYF. CDR3 nucleotide sequence: TGTGCCAGCAGCGTGGGACTTTGGGAAGCTGGAAACACCATATATTTT. V and J are TRBV9 and TRBJ1-3; TRBD1 might be the D (5 bases). The CDR3 runs to 16 residues. Germline V gene lookup returns CDR1 SGDLS and CDR2 YYNGEE. V lost 2 bases and J lost 2, with 14 bases in between.

This clonotype showed up many times. V usage is TRBV28 and J usage is TRBJ2-7; a possible D gene is TRBD2 (6 bases). The CDR3 is made up of 15 amino acids. Germline CDR1 is MDHEN and CDR2 is SYDVKM. The V end lost 3 bases, the J end lost 4 bases, and 16 bases lay between the germline ends. The CDR3 sequence: CASSFFGAAGYEQYF. CDR3 nucleotides: TGTGCCAGCAGTTTCTTCGGGGCCGCGGGATACGAGCAGTACTTC.

On this clonotype itself: Compared with germline, one end of the junction differs, possibly owing to a read error. The rearrangement joins TRBV11-3 to TRBJ2-1; D is possibly TRBD1 or TRBD2 (5 bases each). Germline-derived CDR1 and CDR2 are SGHNT and YENEEA. The CDR3 spans 15 residues. DNA for the CDR3: TGTACCAGCAGTTTTACCAGGGACGCCAACAATGAGCAGTTCTTC. This gives the protein CTSSFTRDANNEQFF.

Details on this clonotype: A much larger clone sits a single nucleotide away, making a read error possible. The genes are TRBV28 and TRBJ1-2; D not certain. This CDR3 spans 12 amino acids. The germline gives CDR1 MDHEN, CDR2 SYDVKM. The CDR3 is CASSLFGYGYNF. The DNA for the CDR3 is TGTGCCAGCAGTTTATTTGGCTATGGCTACAACTTC.

The rearrangement links TRBV2 to TRBJ2-5; D is perhaps TRBD1 (5 bases). The CDR3 is 15 amino acids. Germline assignment: CDR1 SNHLY and CDR2 FYNNEI. V shed 1 base and J shed 2 bases, with 11 bases lying between them. The CDR3 nucleotides read TGTGCCAGCAGTGAAGAAGGGGCCCTGCAAGAGACCCAGTACTTC. It is translated as CASSEEGALQETQYF.

The sample holds many counts of this clonotype. The genes are TRBV6-5 and TRBJ1-5, with D possibly being TRBD1 (5 bases). The CDR3 spans 16 residues. Trimming cost V 4 bases and J 0 bases, with 13 bases left between them. Germline CDR1 MNHEY, CDR2 SVGAGI. In nucleotides, the CDR3 is TGTGCCAGCAGTTTCTCCGCGACAGCTAGCAATCAGCCCCAGCATTTT. Residues: CASSFSATASNQPQHF.

Comment on this clonotype: A read error may produce the germline difference seen at one junction end. The chain combines TRBV5-1 with TRBJ1-3; 8 bases agree with TRBD1. Germline assignment: CDR1 SGHRS and CDR2 YFSETQ. The CDR3 runs to 16 residues. CDR3 sequence: CAGSLEPDRAGNTIYF. Written as DNA, the CDR3 is TGCGCCGGCAGCTTGGAACCGGACAGGGCTGGAAACACCATATATTTT. The whole variable domain, filled in from reference TRBV5-1 and TRBJ1-3, reads KAGVTQTPRYLIKTRGQQVTLSCSPISGHRSVSWYQQTPGQGLQFLFEYFSETQRNKGNFPGRFSGRQFSNSRSEMNVSTLELGDSALYLCAGSLEPDRAGNTIYFGEGSWLTVV.

This clonotype was detected only a few times. The J gene is TRBJ2-7, the V gene TRBV12-3 or TRBV12-4; possibly TRBD1 for D (6 bases). With 6 bases removed from V and 5 bases from J, the gap between germline ends came to 11 bases. The CDR3 is made up of 12 amino acids. The CDR3 protein is CASRGHQHEQYF. CDR3 nucleotide sequence: TGTGCCAGCAGGGGACATCAACACGAGCAGTACTTC.